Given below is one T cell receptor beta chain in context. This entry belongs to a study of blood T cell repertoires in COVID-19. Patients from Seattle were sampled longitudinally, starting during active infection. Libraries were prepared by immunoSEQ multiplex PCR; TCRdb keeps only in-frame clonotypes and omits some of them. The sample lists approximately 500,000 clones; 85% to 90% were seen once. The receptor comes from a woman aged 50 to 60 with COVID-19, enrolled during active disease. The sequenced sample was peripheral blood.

The CDR3 spells CASSHARDSISGNTIYF. CDR3 coding DNA: TGTGCCAGCAGCCATGCCCGGGACAGTATCTCTGGAAACACCATATATTTT. The chain combines TRBV5-5 with TRBJ1-3; 7 bases match TRBD1. The V segment lost 4 bases and the J segment 0 bases; nucleotides outside the gene matches: 10. Germline CDR1 and CDR2: SGHKS and YYEKEE (reference sequence). The CDR3 sequence is 17 residues long. The variable domain in full, with the rest retrieved from reference TRBV5-5 and TRBJ1-3, is DAGVTQSPTHLIKTRGQQVTLRCSPISGHKSVSWYQQVLGQGPQFIFQYYEKEERGRGNFPDRFSARQFPNYSSELNVNALLLGDSALYLCASSHARDSISGNTIYFGEGSWLTVV.